Detailed here is one TCR beta chain. Germline V gene data show CDR1 as LNHNV and CDR2 as YYDKDF (reference sequence). CDR3 length equals 14 residues. The ends were cut back, 0 bases at V and 5 bases at J, with 8 bases in the middle. This sample was included in a study of patients and donors after allogeneic stem cell transplantation. TCRdb fed the RT-PCR reads into MiXCR, producing one record per CDR3 protein. The sample has about a million distinct CDR3 sequences, 18% seen once. The source is a human donor who was either an allogeneic HSCT recipient or a stem cell or donor lymphocyte infusion donor (not recorded which). It is not recorded whose cells these are; they may come from a transplant donor. Sequencing input: blood, either unsorted or a sorted T cell fraction (not recorded which). V usage is TRBV15 and J usage is TRBJ1-5; no clear D. CDR3: CATSRDPGHQPQHF. As DNA, the CDR3 is TGTGCCACCAGCAGAGATCCAGGACATCAGCCCCAGCATTTT. Together with reference TRBV15 and TRBJ1-5, the CDR3 gives the full variable domain: DAMVIQNPRYQVTQFGKPVTLSCSQTLNHNVMYWYQQKSSQAPKLLFHYYDKDFNNEADTPDNFQSRRPNTSFCFLDIRSPGLGDTAMYLCATSRDPGHQPQHFGDGTRLSIL.